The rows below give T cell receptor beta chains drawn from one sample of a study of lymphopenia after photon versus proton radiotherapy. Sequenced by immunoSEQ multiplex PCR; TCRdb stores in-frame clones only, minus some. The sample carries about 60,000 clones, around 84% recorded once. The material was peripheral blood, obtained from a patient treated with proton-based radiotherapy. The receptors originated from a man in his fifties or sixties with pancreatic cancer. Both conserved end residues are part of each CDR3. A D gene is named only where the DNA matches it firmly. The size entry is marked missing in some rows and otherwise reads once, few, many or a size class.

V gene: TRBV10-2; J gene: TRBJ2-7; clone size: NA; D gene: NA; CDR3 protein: CASCNRDYEQYF; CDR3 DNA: TGCGCCAGCTGTAACCGGGACTACGAGCAGTACTTC
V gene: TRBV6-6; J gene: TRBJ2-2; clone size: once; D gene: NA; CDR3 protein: CASWVRGAGTGELFF; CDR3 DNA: TGTGCCAGCTGGGTTCGCGGGGCGGGCACCGGGGAGCTGTTTTTT
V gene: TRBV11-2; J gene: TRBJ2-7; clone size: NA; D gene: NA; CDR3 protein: CASSLGTNSYEQYF; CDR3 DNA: TGTGCCAGCAGCTTAGGGACAAACTCCTACGAGCAGTACTTC
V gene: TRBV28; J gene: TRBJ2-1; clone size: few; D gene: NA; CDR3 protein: CASSLREFLSYNEQFF; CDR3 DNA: TGTGCCAGCAGTTTAAGGGAGTTCCTCTCCTACAATGAGCAGTTCTTC
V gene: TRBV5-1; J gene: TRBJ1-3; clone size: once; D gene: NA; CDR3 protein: CASSLVSVASGNTIYF; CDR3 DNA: TGCGCCAGCAGCTTGGTTTCAGTCGCTTCTGGAAACACCATATATTTT
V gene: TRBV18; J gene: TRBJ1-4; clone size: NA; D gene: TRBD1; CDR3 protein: CASSPRQGTEKLFF; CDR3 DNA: TGTGCCAGCTCACCAAGACAGGGAACTGAAAAACTGTTTTTT
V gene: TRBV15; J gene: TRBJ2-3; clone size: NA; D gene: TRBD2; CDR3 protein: CATVLTSGRTDTQYF; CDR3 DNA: TGTGCCACCGTCCTGACTAGCGGGAGAACAGATACGCAGTATTTT
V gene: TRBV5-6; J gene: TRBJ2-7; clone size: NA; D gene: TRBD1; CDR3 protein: CASSAAWSGGYEQYF; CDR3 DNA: TGTGCCAGCAGCGCCGCCTGGTCAGGGGGCTACGAGCAGTACTTC
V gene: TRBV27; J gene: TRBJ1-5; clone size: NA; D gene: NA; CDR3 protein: CASRYSGRGSQPQHF; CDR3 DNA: TGTGCCAGCAGATACTCGGGGCGGGGCAGTCAGCCCCAGCATTTT
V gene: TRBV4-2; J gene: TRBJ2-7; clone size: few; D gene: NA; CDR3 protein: CASSQVGSSYEQYF; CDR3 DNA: TGTGCCAGCAGCCAAGTGGGCTCCTCCTACGAGCAGTACTTC
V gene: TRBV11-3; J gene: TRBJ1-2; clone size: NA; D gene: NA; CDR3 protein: CASSLAWDSYGYTF; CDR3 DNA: TGTGCCAGCAGCTTAGCGTGGGATTCTTATGGCTACACCTTC
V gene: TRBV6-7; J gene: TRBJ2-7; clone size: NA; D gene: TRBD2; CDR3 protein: CASSYVDRGDSYEQYF; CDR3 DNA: TGTGCCAGCAGTTACGTCGATCGGGGGGACTCCTACGAGCAGTACTTC
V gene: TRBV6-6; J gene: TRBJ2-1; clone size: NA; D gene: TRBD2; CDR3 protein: CASSYVAGGPYNEQFF; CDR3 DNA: TGTGCCAGCAGTTACGTGGCGGGAGGGCCGTACAATGAGCAGTTCTTC
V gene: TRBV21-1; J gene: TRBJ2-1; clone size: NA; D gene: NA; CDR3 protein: CASSKDCREPYNEQFF; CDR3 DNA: TGTGCCAGCAGCAAAGATTGTCGGGAGCCCTACAATGAGCAGTTCTTC
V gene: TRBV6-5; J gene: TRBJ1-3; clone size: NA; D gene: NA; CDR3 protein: CASTPGRSGNTIYF; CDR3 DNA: TGTGCCAGCACGCCAGGAAGGTCTGGAAACACCATATATTTT
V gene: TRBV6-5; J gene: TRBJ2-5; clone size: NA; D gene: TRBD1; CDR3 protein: CASTLTGGGETQYF; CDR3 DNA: TGTGCCAGCACTTTGACAGGGGGCGGCGAGACCCAGTACTTC
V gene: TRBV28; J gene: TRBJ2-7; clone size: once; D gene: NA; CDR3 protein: CASSDPRGLSYEQYF; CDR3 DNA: TGTGCCAGCAGTGACCCGCGGGGACTGTCCTACGAGCAGTACTTC
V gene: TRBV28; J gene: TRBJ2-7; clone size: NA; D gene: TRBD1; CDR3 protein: CASIQTGTGSYEQYF; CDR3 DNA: TGTGCCAGCATCCAGACCGGGACAGGCTCCTACGAGCAGTACTTC
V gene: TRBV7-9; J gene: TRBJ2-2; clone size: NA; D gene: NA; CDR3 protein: CASSLKLTGELFF; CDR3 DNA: TGTGCCAGCAGCTTAAAACTTACCGGGGAGCTGTTTTTT
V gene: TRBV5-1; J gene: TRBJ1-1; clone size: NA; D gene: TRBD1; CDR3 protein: CASSLRQGGGGTEAFF; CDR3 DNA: TGCGCCAGCAGCCTTAGACAGGGAGGTGGCGGCACTGAAGCTTTCTTT
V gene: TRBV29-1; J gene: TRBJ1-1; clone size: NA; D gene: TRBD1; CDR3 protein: CSVDGQGLMNTEAFF; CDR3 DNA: TGCAGCGTCGATGGACAGGGCCTCATGAACACTGAAGCTTTCTTT
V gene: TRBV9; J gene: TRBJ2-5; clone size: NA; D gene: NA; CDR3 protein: CASSAYSRKSGLYQETQYF; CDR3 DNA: TGTGCCAGCAGCGCTTATTCTAGAAAGTCGGGACTTTACCAAGAGACCCAGTACTTC
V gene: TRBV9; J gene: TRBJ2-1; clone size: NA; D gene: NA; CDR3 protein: CASSPIGGGSSYNEQFF; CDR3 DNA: TGTGCCAGCAGCCCAATCGGGGGCGGGAGCTCCTACAATGAGCAGTTCTTC
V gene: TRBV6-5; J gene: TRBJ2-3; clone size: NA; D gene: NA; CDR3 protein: CASSYYTSSSTDTQYF; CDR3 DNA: TGTGCCAGCAGTTACTATACTAGCTCTAGCACAGATACGCAGTATTTT
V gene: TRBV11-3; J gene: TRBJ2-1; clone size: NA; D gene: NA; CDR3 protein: CASSFSAPGVEQFF; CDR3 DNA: TGTGCCAGCAGCTTCTCGGCTCCAGGGGTTGAGCAGTTCTTC
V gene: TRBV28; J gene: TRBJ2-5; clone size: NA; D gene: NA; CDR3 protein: CASSSGMEVVTQYF; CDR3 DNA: TGTGCCAGCAGTTCAGGGATGGAAGTGGTGACCCAGTACTTC
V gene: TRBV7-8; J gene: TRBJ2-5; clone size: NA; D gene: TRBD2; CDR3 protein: CASSPTSAEQETQYF; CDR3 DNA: TGTGCCAGCAGCCCCACTAGCGCCGAGCAAGAGACCCAGTACTTC
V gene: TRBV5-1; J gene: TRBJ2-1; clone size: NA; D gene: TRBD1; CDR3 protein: CASSPLPGGTGGSYNEQFF; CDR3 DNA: TGCGCCAGCAGCCCCCTCCCGGGAGGGACAGGGGGCTCCTACAATGAGCAGTTCTTC
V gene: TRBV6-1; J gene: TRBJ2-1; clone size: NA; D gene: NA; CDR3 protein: CASSEVASVEQFF; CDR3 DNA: TGTGCCAGCAGTGAAGTGGCTAGCGTTGAGCAGTTCTTC
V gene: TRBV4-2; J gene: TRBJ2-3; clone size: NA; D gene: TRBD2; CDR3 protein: CASSPEGGRGRTDTQYF; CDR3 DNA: TGTGCCAGCAGCCCGGAGGGCGGGAGGGGGAGGACAGATACGCAGTATTTT
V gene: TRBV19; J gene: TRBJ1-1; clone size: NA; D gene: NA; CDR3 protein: CASSLLGQKNTEAFF; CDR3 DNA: TGTGCCAGTAGTCTCCTCGGTCAGAAAAACACTGAAGCTTTCTTT
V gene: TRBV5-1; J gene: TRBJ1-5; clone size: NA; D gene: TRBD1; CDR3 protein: CASSWPGQAATNQPQHF; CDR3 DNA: TGCGCCAGCAGCTGGCCGGGACAGGCGGCGACCAATCAGCCCCAGCATTTT
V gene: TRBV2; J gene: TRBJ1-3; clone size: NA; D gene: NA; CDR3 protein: CASSDHNGGSRNTIYF; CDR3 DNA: TGTGCCAGCAGCGACCACAACGGGGGATCGAGAAACACCATATATTTT
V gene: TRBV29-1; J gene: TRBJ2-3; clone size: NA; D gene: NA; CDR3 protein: CSVDAPTDTQYF; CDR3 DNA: TGCAGCGTTGACGCGCCCACAGATACGCAGTATTTT
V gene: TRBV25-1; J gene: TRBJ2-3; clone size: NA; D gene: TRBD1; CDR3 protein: CASSERDRGLGDTQYF; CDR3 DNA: TGTGCCAGCAGTGAAAGGGACAGGGGGCTTGGAGATACGCAGTATTTT
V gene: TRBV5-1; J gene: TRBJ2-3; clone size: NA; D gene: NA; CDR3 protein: CASSLGADTQYF; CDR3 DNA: TGCGCCAGCAGCTTGGGGGCAGATACGCAGTATTTT
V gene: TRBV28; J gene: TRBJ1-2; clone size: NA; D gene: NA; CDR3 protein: CASSSRDLGNYGYTF; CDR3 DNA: TGTGCCAGCAGTTCCAGGGACTTAGGAAACTATGGCTACACCTTC
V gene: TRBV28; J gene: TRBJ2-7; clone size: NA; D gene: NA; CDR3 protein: CASSYAPEVEQYF; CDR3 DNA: TGTGCCAGCAGTTATGCACCGGAGGTAGAGCAGTACTTC
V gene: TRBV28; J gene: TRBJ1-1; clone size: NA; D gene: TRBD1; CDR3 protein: CASSPVIDRVGAFF; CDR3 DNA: TGTGCCAGCAGTCCCGTCATAGACAGGGTGGGAGCTTTCTTT
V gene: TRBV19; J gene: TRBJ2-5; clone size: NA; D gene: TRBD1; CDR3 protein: CASSMTGTGALGAQYF; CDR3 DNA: TGTGCCAGTAGTATGACCGGGACAGGGGCGCTCGGGGCCCAGTACTTC
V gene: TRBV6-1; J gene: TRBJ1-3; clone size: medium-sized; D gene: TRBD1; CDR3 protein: CASSVFRDSVDF; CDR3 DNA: TGTGCCAGCAGTGTTTTCCGGGACAGCGTGGATTTT
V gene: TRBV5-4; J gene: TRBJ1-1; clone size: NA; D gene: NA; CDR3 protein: CASSLGIRWNTEAFF; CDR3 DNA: TGTGCCAGCAGCTTGGGCATCCGGTGGAACACTGAAGCTTTCTTT
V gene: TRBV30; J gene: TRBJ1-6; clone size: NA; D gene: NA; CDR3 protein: CAWSADRSGSPLHF; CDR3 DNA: TGTGCCTGGAGTGCCGACAGGAGCGGTTCACCCCTCCACTTT
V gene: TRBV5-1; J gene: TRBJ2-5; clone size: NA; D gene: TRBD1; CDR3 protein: CARREGDRGSETQYF; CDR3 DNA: TGCGCCCGCAGGGAGGGGGACAGGGGGAGTGAGACCCAGTACTTC
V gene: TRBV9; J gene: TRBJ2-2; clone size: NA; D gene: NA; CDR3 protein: CASSRSLLAANTGELFF; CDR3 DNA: TGTGCCAGCAGCCGGAGCTTGTTGGCGGCGAACACCGGGGAGCTGTTTTTT
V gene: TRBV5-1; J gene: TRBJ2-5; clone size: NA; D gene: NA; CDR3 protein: CASSFSETQYF; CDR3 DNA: TGCGCCAGCAGCTTTTCGGAGACCCAGTACTTC
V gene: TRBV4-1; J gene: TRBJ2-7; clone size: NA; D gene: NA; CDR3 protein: CASSQLRDSTYEQYF; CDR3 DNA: TGCGCCAGCAGCCAGCTCCGGGATTCGACCTACGAGCAGTACTTC
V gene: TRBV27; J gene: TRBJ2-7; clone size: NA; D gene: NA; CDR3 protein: CASSLTGGSLSGLQPYEQYF; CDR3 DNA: TGTGCCAGCAGTTTAACAGGGGGTTCATTATCGGGACTACAACCCTACGAGCAGTACTTC
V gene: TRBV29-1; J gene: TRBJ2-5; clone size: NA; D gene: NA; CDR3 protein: CSVTQGTTYETQYF; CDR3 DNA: TGCAGCGTTACACAGGGAACTACCTACGAGACCCAGTACTTC
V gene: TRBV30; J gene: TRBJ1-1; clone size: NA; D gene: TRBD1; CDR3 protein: CAWRNRDRGNTEAFF; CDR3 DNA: TGTGCCTGGAGGAACCGGGACAGGGGGAACACTGAAGCTTTCTTT
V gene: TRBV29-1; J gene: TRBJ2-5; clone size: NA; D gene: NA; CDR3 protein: CSIRDGQETQYF; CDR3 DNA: TGCAGCATCAGGGACGGACAAGAGACCCAGTACTTC
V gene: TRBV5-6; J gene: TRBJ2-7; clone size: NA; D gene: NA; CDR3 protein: CASSLSLDRATDEQYF; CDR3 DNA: TGTGCCAGCAGCTTGTCTTTGGACCGGGCGACGGACGAGCAGTACTTC
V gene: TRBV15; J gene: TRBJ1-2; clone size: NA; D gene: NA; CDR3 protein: CATSRDRRGYTF; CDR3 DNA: TGTGCCACCAGCAGAGACCGACGCGGCTACACCTTC
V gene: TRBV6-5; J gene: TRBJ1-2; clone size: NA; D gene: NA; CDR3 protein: CASSFVQGSGGYTF; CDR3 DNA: TGTGCCAGCAGTTTTGTCCAGGGGTCGGGCGGCTACACCTTC
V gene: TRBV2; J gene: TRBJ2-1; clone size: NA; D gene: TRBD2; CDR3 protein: CASSGPSTSGSSEQFF; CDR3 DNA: TGTGCCAGCAGTGGCCCCTCGACTAGCGGGAGTAGTGAGCAGTTCTTC
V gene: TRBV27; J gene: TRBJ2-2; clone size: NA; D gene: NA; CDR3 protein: CASSQWGPVSGTANTGELFF; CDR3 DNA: TGTGCCAGCAGTCAATGGGGCCCAGTATCAGGGACGGCGAACACCGGGGAGCTGTTTTTT
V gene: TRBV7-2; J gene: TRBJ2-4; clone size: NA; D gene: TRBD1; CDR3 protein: CASAPPTGADIQYF; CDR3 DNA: TGTGCCAGCGCCCCTCCGACAGGGGCCGACATTCAGTACTTC
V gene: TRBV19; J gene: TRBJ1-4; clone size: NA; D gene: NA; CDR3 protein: CASSILGGVEKLFF; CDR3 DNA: TGTGCCAGTAGTATTTTGGGGGGCGTCGAAAAACTGTTTTTT
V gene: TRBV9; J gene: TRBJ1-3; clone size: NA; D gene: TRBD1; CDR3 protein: CASSPTGGTGNTIYF; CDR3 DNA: TGTGCCAGCAGCCCCACAGGGGGGACGGGAAACACCATATATTTT
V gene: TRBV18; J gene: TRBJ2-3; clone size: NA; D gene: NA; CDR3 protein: CASSPLSGGTDTQYF; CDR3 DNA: TGTGCCAGCTCACCACTCTCCGGAGGCACAGATACGCAGTATTTT